The 5 T cell receptor beta chains reported below all come from one sample, sequenced in a study of cytomegalovirus exposure and HLA in healthy donors. PCR used 60 Vbeta primers and 13 Jbeta primers. Libraries were prepared by immunoSEQ multiplex PCR; TCRdb keeps only in-frame clonotypes and omits some of them. The table shows about 150,000 clones, with around 72% occurring only once. Specimen: PBMCs. All receptors derive from a man in his forties in good health and CMV-seronegative.

J is TRBJ2-5 and V is TRBV6-1, with TRBD2 identical over 10 bases. The J segment lost 1 base and the V segment lost 7 bases, leaving 6 bases of the junction unmatched. The V gene's germline CDR1 is MNHNS and CDR2 SASEGT. The CDR3 contains 15 residues. The CDR3 region has the DNA TGTGCCAGCACCTCCACTAGCGGGGTCCAAGAGACCCAGTACTTC. Residues: CASTSTSGVQETQYF.

This clone was detected a few times. The rearrangement uses TRBV7-9 and TRBJ2-7; D perhaps matches TRBD2 (6 bases). CDR1 is SEHNR, CDR2 FQNEAQ, per germline (reference sequence). Trimming removed 5 bases from V and 7 bases from J, with 9 bases in between. The length of the CDR3 is 11 residues. The CDR3 spells CASSRGREQYF. CDR3 coding DNA: TGTGCCAGCAGCCGTGGGAGGGAGCAGTACTTC.

This clone was observed a handful of times. The chain uses TRBV9 and TRBJ2-1; 10 nucleotides match TRBD2. The CDR3 consists of 16 residues. Germline CDR1 and CDR2: SGDLS and YYNGEE. V shed 0 bases, J shed 4 bases, and the junction held 4 bases outside the gene matches. CDR3 loop: CASSVGPSGGYNEQFF. CDR3 coding DNA: TGTGCCAGCAGCGTAGGGCCTAGCGGGGGATACAATGAGCAGTTCTTC.

This clone was counted a single time. The V gene is TRBV30, the J gene TRBJ2-1; 7 positions match TRBD2. The CDR3 has 15 residues. Germline V gene data show CDR1 as GTSNPN and CDR2 as SVGIG (reference sequence). Trimming at V came to 0 bases and at J to 2 bases, leaving 4 bases not matched to a gene. The CDR3 DNA follows: TGTGCCTGGAGTGTGGCTAGCGGACCCTACAATGAGCAGTTCTTC. Amino acids: CAWSVASGPYNEQFF.

A word on this clone: Other nucleotide sequences in the sample specify the same CDR3. The chain combines TRBV9 with TRBJ1-2; D might be TRBD1 (5 bases). The germline gives CDR1 SGDLS, CDR2 YYNGEE. The germline V and J ends were trimmed by 0 bases and 4 bases, with 10 bases remaining between them. The length of the CDR3 is 14 residues. The DNA for the CDR3 is TGTGCCAGCAGCGTAGGTGGGGGGAGCTATGGCTACACCTTC. This sequence encodes CASSVGGGSYGYTF.